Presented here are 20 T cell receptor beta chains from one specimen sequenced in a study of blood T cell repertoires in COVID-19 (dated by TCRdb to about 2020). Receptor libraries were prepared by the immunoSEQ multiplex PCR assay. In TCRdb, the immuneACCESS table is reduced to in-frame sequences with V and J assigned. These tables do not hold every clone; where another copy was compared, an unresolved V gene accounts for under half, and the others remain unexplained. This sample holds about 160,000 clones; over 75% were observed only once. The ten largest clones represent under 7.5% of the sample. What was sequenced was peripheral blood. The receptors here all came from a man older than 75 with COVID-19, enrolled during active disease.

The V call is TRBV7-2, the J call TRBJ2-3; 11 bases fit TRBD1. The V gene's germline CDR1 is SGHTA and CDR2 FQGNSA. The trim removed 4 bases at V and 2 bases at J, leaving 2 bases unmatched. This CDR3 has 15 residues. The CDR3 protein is CASSWTGGDTDTQYF. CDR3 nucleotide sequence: TGTGCCAGCAGCTGGACAGGGGGCGACACAGATACGCAGTATTTT.

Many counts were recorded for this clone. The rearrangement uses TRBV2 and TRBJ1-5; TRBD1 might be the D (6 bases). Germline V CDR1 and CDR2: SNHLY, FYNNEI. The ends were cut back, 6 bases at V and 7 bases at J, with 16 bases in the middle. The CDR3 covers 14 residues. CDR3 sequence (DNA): TGTGCCAGCAGGGGCAGGGGAACTGAACAGCCCCAGCATTTT. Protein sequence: CASRGRGTEQPQHF. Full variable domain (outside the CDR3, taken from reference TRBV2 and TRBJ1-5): EPEVTQTPSHQVTQMGQEVILRCVPISNHLYFYWYRQILGQKVEFLVSFYNNEISEKSEIFDDQFSVERPDGSNFTLKIRSTKLEDSAMYFCASRGRGTEQPQHFGDGTRLSIL.

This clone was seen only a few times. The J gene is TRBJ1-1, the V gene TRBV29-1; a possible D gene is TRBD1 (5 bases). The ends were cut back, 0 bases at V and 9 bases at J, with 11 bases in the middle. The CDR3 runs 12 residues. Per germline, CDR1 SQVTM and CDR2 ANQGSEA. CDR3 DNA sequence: TGCAGCGTTGAAGAACAGCAGGGAAAAGCTTTCTTT. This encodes CSVEEQQGKAFF.

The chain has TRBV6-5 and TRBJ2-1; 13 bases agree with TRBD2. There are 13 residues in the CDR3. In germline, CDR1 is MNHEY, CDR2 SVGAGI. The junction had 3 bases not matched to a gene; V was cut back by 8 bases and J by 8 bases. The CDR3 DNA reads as TGTGCCAGCGGGACTAGCGGGGACTATGAGCAGTTCTTC. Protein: CASGTSGDYEQFF.

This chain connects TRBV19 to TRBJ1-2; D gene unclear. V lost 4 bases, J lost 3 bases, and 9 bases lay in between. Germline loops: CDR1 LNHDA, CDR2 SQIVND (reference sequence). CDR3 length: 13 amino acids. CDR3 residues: CASSNGRDYGYTF. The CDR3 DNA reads TGTGCCAGTAGTAATGGTAGAGACTATGGCTACACCTTC.

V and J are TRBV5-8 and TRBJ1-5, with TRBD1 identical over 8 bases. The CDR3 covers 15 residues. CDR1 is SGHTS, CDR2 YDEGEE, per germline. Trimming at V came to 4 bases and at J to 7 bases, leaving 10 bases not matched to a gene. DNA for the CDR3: TGTGCCAGCAGCCAAGGACAGGGAGTAGGACAGCCCCAGCATTTT. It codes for CASSQGQGVGQPQHF.

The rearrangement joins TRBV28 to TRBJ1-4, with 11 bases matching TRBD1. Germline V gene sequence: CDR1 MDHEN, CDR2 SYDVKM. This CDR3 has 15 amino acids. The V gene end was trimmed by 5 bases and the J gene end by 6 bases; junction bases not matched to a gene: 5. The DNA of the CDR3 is TGTGCCAGCAGTCCAGGGACAGGGGGGCATGAAAAACTGTTTTTT. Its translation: CASSPGTGGHEKLFF.

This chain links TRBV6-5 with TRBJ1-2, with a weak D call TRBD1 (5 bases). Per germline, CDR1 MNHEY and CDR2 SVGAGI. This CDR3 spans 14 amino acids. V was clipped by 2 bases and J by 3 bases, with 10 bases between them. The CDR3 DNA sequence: TGTGCCAGCAGTTACCGGGGGGGACACTATGGCTACACCTTC. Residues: CASSYRGGHYGYTF.

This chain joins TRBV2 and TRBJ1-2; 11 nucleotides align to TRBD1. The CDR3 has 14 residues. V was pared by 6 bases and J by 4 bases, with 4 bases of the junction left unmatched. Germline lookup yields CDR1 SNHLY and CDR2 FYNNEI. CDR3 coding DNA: TGTGCCAGCAGACCCGGGACAGGGGGCTATGGCTACACCTTC. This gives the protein CASRPGTGGYGYTF.

Here the CDR3 reads CASSVAPDNTGELFF. CDR3 coding DNA: TGTGCCAGCAGCGTAGCTCCAGATAACACCGGGGAGCTGTTTTTT. The chain combines TRBV9 with TRBJ2-2, with D unclear. From germline, CDR1 is SGDLS and CDR2 YYNGEE. This CDR3 contains 15 residues. V lost 0 bases to trimming and J lost 2 bases, with 8 bases between them.

This CDR3 reads CASTPGQGPTEAFF. In DNA, the CDR3 is TGTGCCAGCACCCCAGGTCAGGGCCCCACTGAAGCTTTCTTT. The rearrangement joins TRBV28 to TRBJ1-1; D might be TRBD1 (5 bases). In germline, CDR1 is MDHEN, CDR2 SYDVKM. The CDR3 sequence is 14 residues long. Trimming removed 7 bases at V and 4 bases at J, with 16 bases between. Drawing the rest from reference TRBV28 and TRBJ1-1, the complete variable domain is DVKVTQSSRYLVKRTGEKVFLECVQDMDHENMFWYRQDPGLGLRLIYFSYDVKMKEKGDIPEGYSVSREKKERFSLILESASTNQTSMYLCASTPGQGPTEAFFGQGTRLTVV.

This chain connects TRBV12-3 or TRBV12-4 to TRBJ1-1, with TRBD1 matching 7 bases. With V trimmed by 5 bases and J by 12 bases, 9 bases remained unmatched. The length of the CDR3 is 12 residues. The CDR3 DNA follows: TGTGCCAGCAGTGACGACAGGGTGTTGTCTTTCTTT. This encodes CASSDDRVLSFF.

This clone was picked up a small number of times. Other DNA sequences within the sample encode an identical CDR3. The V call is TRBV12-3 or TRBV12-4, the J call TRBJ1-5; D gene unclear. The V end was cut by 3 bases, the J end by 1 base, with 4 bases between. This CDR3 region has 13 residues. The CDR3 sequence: CASSLGSNQPQHF. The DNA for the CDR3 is TGTGCCAGCAGTTTGGGCAGCAATCAGCCCCAGCATTTT.

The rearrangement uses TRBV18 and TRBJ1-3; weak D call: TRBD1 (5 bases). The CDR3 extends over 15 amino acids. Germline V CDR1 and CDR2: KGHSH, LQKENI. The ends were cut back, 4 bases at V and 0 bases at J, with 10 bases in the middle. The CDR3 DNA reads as TGTGCCAGCTCACAACAGGTCCTCTCTGGAAACACCATATATTTT. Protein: CASSQQVLSGNTIYF.

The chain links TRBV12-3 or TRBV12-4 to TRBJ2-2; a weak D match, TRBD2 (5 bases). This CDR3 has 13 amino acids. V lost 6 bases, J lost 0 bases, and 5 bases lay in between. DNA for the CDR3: TGTGCCAGCAGGGGAGCGAACACCGGGGAGCTGTTTTTT. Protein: CASRGANTGELFF.

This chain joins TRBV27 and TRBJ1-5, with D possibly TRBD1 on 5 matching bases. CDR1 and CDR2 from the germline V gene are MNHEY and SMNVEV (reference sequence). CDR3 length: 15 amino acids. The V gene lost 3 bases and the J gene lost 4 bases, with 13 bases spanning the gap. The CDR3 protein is CASSFFGGANQPQHF. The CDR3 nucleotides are TGTGCCAGCAGTTTCTTCGGAGGGGCGAATCAGCCCCAGCATTTT.

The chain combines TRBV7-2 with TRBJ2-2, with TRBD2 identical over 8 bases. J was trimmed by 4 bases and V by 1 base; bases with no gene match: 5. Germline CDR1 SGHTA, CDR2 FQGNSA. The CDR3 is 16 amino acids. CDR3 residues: CASSLGAGASTGELFF. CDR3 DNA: TGTGCCAGCAGCTTAGGAGCGGGGGCAAGCACCGGGGAGCTGTTTTTT.

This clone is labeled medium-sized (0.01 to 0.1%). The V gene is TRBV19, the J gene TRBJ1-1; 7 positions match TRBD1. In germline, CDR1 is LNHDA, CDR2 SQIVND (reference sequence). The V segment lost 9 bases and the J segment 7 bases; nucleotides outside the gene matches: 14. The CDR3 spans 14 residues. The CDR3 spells CASGGERGQDEAFF. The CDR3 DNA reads TGTGCCAGCGGGGGAGAGAGGGGGCAGGATGAAGCTTTCTTT.

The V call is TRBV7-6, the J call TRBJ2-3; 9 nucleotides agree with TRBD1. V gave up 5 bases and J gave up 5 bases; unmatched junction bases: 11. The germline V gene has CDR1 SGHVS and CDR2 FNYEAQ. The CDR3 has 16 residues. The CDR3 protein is CASSPAIQGARDTQYF. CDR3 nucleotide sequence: TGTGCCAGCAGCCCAGCCATACAGGGGGCTCGAGATACGCAGTATTTT.

This CDR3 is CASSLGRGQGVRTDTQYF. In DNA form, the CDR3 reads TGTGCCAGCAGCTTAGGGAGAGGACAGGGGGTTCGCACAGATACGCAGTATTTT. The chain links TRBV11-2 to TRBJ2-3; 10 bases match TRBD1. Trimming took 1 base from V and 1 from J; bases not matched to a gene: 8. The CDR3 covers 18 residues. Germline assignment: CDR1 SGHAT and CDR2 FQNNGV.